This T cell receptor beta chain was identified during a study of cytomegalovirus exposure and HLA in healthy donors. Across the study: Approximately 80 million unique TCRs from HLA-typed donors were held in an early data release. Study observations and caveats: A later analysis found most CMV-associated TCR beta chains apparently HLA-restricted.

Comments on this clone: Its antigen is unidentified.

The CDR3 totals 13 residues. J lost 6 bases, V lost 5 bases, and 6 bases had no gene match. Germline V lookup: CDR1 MNHEY, CDR2 SVGAGI. The PCR contained 60 Vbeta and 13 Jbeta primers. Assay: immunoSEQ multiplex PCR; the TCRdb copy retains only in-frame clones and omits some. The data hold about 150,000 clones, with 70% to 80% observed a single time. The sequence was obtained from a woman between 40 and 55 years old in good health and CMV-seronegative. Sequencing was done on a sample of PBMCs. The chain couples TRBV6-5 to TRBJ1-1; 7 bases fit TRBD1. CDR3: CASSLTGLAEAFF. CDR3 sequence (DNA): TGTGCCAGCAGTCTGACAGGGTTGGCTGAAGCTTTCTTT.